This TCR beta chain was obtained from a study of T cell clusters in autoimmune cytopenias. The germline V gene has CDR1 MNHNY and CDR2 SVGAGI (reference sequence). This CDR3 is built from 15 residues. TRB amplification used 250 ng of peripheral blood genomic DNA. Multiplex touch-down PCR amplified TRB using TRB-A and TRB-B pools in one tube. TCRdb reprocessed the multiplex PCR reads, with one entry per CDR3 protein and no DNA. The sample totals about 8,400 distinct CDR3 sequences. The J gene is TRBJ1-5, the V gene TRBV6-6; TCRdb calls TRBD1, which cannot be checked without DNA. The source is a human donor with an autoimmune cytopenia or autoimmune hepatitis (not recorded which). The material sequenced was peripheral blood. The CDR3 sequence is CASTTFWGSNQPQHF.